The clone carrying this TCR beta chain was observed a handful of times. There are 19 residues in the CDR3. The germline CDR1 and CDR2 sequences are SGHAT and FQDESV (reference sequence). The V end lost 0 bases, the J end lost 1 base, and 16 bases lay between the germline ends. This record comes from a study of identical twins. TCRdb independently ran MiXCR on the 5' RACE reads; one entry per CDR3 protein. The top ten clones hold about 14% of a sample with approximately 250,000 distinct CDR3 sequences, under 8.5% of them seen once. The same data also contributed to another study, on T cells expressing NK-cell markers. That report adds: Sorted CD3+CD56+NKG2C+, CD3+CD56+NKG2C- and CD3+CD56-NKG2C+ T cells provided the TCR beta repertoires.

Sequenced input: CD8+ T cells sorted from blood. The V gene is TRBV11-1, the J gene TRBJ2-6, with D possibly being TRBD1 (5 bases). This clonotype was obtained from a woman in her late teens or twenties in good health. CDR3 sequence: CASSLAGRGPESGANVLTF. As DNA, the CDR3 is TGTGCCAGCAGCTTAGCGGGTAGGGGTCCGGAGTCTGGGGCCAACGTCCTGACTTTC.